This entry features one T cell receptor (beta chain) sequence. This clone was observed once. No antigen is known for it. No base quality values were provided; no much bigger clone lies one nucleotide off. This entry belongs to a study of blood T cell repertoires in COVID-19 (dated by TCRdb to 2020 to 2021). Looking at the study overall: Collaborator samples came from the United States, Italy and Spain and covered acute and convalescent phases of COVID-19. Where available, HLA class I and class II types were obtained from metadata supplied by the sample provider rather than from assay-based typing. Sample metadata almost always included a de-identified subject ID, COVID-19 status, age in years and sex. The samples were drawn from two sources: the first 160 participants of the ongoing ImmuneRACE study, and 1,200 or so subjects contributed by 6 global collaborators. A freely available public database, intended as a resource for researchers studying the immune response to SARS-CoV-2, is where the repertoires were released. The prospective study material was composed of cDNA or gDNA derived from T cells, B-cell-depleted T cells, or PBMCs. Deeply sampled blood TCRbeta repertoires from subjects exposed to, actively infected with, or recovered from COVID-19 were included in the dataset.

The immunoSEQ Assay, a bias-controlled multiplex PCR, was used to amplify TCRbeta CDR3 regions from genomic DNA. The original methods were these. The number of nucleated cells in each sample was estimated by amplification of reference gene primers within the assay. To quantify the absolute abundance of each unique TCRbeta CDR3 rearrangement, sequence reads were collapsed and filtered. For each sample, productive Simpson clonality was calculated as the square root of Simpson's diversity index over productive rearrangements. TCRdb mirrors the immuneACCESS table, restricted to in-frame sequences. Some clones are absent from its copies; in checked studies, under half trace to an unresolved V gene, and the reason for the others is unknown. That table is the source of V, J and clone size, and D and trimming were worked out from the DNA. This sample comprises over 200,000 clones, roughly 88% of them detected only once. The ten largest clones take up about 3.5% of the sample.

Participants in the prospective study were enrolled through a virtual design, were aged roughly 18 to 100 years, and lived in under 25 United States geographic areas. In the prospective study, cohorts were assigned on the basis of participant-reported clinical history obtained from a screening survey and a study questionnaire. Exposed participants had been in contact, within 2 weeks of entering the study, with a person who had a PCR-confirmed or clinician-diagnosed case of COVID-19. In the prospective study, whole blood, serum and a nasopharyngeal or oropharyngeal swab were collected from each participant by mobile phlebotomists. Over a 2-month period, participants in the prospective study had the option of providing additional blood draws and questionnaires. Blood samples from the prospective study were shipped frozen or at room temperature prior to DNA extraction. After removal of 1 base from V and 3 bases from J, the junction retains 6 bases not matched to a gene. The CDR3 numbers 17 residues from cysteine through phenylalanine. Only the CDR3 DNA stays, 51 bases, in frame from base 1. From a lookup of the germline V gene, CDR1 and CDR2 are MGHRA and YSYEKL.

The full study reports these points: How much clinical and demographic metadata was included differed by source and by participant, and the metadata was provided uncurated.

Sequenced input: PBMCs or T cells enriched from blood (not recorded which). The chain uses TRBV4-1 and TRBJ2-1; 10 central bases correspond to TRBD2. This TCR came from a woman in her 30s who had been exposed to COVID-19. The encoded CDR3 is CASSQGELAGNYNEQFF. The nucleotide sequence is TGCGCCAGCAGCCAAGGAGAACTAGCGGGAAACTACAATGAGCAGTTCTTC.